This T cell receptor (beta chain) stems from a study of STAT5B mutations in CD4+ large granular lymphocyte leukemia. Using immunoSEQ multiplex PCR, the repertoire was profiled, and TCRdb retains in-frame clones only, with some absent. The repertoire has around 47,000 clones, approximately 83% of them found once; the top ten carry about 0.35%. Germline V lookup: CDR1 MNHEY, CDR2 SVGAGI. Trimming removed 7 bases at V and 6 bases at J, with 16 bases between. This CDR3 spans 14 amino acids. The source of this sequence is a human donor in good health. Sequencing was performed on CD4+ T cells from blood buffy coats. This sequence joins TRBV6-5 and TRBJ1-5, with D hard to call. CDR3: CASTTTGSPQPQHF. The CDR3 DNA reads TGTGCCAGCACAACGACGGGGAGCCCTCAGCCCCAGCATTTT.